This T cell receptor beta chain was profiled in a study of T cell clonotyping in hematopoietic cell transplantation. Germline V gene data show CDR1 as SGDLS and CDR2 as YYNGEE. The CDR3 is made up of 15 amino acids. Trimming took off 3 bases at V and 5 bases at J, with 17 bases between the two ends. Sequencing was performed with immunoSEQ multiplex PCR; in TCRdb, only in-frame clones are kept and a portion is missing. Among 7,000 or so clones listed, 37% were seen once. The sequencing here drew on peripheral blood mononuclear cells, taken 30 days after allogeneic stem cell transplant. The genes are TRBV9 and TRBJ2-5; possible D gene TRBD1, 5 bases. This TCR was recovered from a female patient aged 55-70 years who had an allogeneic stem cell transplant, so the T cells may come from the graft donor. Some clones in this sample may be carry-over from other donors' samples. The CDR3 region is CASSARVGGGETQYF. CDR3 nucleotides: TGTGCCAGCAGCGCCAGGGTTGGTGGTGGGGAGACCCAGTACTTC. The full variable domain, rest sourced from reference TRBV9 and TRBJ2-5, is DSGVTQTPKHLITATGQRVTLRCSPRSGDLSVYWYQQSLDQGLQFLIQYYNGEERAKGNILERFSAQQFPDLHSELNLSSLELGDSALYFCASSARVGGGETQYFGPGTRLLVL.